This entry concerns a single T cell receptor beta chain. This entry belongs to a study of cytomegalovirus exposure and HLA in healthy donors. Study information: The 120 or so validation repertoires matched the approximately 700 first-cohort repertoires in platform, a later analysis reported.

TCRdb keeps only in-frame clones here, not all; method: immunoSEQ multiplex PCR. There are 210,000 or so clones in the sample; around 90% occur only once, and around 3% lies in the top ten. J was trimmed by 1 base and V by 8 bases; bases with no gene match: 2. The CDR3 has 13 residues. The germline CDR1 and CDR2 sequences are SNHLY and FYNNEI. The TCR comes from a woman aged 18 to 35 in good health and CMV-seronegative. The rearrangement links TRBV2 to TRBJ2-7; 10 bases match TRBD2. Sequencing was performed on PBMCs. CDR3 sequence: CASRGLASYEQYF. For the CDR3, the DNA is TGTGCCAGCCGGGGACTAGCGTCCTACGAGCAGTACTTC.